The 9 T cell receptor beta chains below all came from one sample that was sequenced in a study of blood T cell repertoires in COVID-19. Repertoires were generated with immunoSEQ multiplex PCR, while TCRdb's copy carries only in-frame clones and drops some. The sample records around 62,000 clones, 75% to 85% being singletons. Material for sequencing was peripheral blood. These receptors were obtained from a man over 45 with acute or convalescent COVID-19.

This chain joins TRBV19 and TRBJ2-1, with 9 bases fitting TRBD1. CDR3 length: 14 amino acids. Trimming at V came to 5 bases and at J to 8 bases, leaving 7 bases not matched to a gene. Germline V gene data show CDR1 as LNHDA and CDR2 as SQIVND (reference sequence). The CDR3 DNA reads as TGTGCCAGTAGTCTAACCGGGACAGGGTATGAGCAGTTCTTC. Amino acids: CASSLTGTGYEQFF. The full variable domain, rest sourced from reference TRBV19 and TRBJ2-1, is DGGITQSPKYLFRKEGQNVTLSCEQNLNHDAMYWYRQDPGQGLRLIYYSQIVNDFQKGDIAEGYSVSREKKESFPLTVTSAQKNPTAFYLCASSLTGTGYEQFFGPGTRLTVL.

CDR3 nucleotide sequence: TGTGCCAGCAGTGGTGACAATCAAAACATTCAGTACTTC. Its translation is CASSGDNQNIQYF. The J gene is TRBJ2-4, the V gene TRBV27; the D is unclear. The ends were cut back, 5 bases at V and 5 bases at J, with 10 bases in the middle. The CDR3 totals 13 residues. Per the germline V gene, CDR1 is MNHEY and CDR2 is SMNVEV (reference sequence).

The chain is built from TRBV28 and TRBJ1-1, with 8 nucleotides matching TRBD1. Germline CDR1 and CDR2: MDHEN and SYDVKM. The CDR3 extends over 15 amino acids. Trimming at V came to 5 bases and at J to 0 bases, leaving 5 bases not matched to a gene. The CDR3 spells CASSTDRGLNTEAFF. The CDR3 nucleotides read TGTGCCAGCAGTACAGACAGGGGACTGAACACTGAAGCTTTCTTT.

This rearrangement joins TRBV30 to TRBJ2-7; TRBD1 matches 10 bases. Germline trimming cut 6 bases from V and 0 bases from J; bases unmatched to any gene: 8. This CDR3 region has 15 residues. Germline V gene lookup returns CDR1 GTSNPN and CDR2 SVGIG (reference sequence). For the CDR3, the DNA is TGTGCCTGCCGGGACAGGGGATTTCACTCCTACGAGCAGTACTTC. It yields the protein CACRDRGFHSYEQYF.

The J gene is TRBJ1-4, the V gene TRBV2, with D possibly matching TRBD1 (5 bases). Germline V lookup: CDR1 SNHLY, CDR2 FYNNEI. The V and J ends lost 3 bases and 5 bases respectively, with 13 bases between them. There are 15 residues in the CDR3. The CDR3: CASSEGTGGNEKLFF. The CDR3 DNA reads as TGTGCCAGCAGTGAGGGGACTGGGGGAAATGAAAAACTGTTTTTT.

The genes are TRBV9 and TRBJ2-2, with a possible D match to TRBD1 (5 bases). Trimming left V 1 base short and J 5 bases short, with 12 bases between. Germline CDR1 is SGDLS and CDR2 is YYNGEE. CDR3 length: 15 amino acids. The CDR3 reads CASSVRGLGTGELFF. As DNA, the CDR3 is TGTGCCAGCAGCGTAAGGGGTTTGGGAACCGGGGAGCTGTTTTTT.

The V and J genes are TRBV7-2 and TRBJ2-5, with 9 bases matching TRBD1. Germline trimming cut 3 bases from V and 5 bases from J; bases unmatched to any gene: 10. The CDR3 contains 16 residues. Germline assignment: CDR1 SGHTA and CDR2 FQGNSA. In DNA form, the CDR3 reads TGTGCCAGCAGCTTTCAACGGGACAGGGCGGGGGAGACCCAGTACTTC. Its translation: CASSFQRDRAGETQYF.

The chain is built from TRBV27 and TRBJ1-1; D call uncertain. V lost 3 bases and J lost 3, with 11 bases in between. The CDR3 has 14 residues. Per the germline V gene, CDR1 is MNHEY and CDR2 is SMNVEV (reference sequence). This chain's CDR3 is CASSFAGSYTEAFF. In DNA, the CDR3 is TGTGCCAGCAGTTTTGCGGGGTCCTACACTGAAGCTTTCTTT.

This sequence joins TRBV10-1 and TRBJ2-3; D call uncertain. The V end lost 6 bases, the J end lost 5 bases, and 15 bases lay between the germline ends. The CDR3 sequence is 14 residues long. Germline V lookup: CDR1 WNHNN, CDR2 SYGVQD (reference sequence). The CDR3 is CASSKDSPRDTQYF. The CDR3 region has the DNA TGCGCCAGCAGCAAAGACTCCCCACGAGATACGCAGTATTTT.